This T cell receptor beta chain was captured in a study of identical twins. Each cDNA held unique molecular identifiers, and template switching gave it a universal primer site. TCRdb reanalysed the 5' RACE reads using MiXCR and keeps one entry per CDR3 protein. This repertoire shows a few hundred thousand distinct CDR3 sequences, around 24% found once; its top ten account for roughly 3%. The V gene lost 0 bases and the J gene lost 3 bases, with 19 bases spanning the gap. The CDR3 spans 17 residues. In germline, CDR1 is SGHRS, CDR2 YFSETQ. This sample was shared with a second study, whose subject was T cells expressing NK-cell markers. That source notes: Sorted CD3+CD56-NKG2C+, CD3+CD56+NKG2C- and CD3+CD56+NKG2C+ T cells were the source of the TCR beta repertoires.

The origin of this receptor is a woman aged 18 to 35 in good health. The J gene is TRBJ2-7, the V gene TRBV5-1, with D perhaps TRBD2 (5 bases). Input material: CD4+ T cells sorted from blood. The CDR3 protein is CASSLVVASTTRYEQYF. CDR3 DNA sequence: TGCGCCAGCAGCTTGGTTGTGGCTAGCACCACGCGCTACGAGCAGTACTTC.